One sample yielded the 21 T cell receptor beta chains listed below, sequenced in a study of cytomegalovirus exposure and HLA in healthy donors listed by TCRdb under 2017. Receptors were amplified or captured by the immunoSEQ multiplex PCR assay. For the multiplex PCR, a mixture combining 60 forward primers for TCR Vbeta segments and 13 reverse primers for TCR Jbeta segments was used. Not all clones reach the TCRdb copy of this immuneACCESS table, which keeps in-frame sequences only. Checked studies attribute under half of the gap to unresolved V genes and leave the rest unexplained. The sample has around 88,000 clones on record, roughly 70% of them singletons. The ten largest account for roughly 1.8% of the sample. The sample comprised PBMCs. These TCRs come from a male donor in good health and CMV-seronegative.

This rearrangement joins TRBV6-1 to TRBJ1-4; 9 bases match TRBD1. CDR1 MNHNS and CDR2 SASEGT come from the germline V gene. The CDR3 length is 15 residues. With 7 bases clipped from V and 2 bases from J, the junction kept 5 bases outside the gene matches. For the CDR3, the DNA is TGTGCCAGCAACACGGACAGGGGCACTAATGAAAAACTGTTTTTT. Translated: CASNTDRGTNEKLFF.

The chain is built from TRBV9 and TRBJ1-1; 8 bases agree with TRBD1. The V segment lost 0 bases and the J segment 5 bases; nucleotides outside the gene matches: 3. This CDR3 spans 14 amino acids. Germline loops: CDR1 SGDLS, CDR2 YYNGEE. This CDR3 is CASSVVTGGTEAFF. For the CDR3, the DNA is TGTGCCAGCAGCGTAGTTACAGGGGGGACTGAAGCTTTCTTT. Full variable domain (outside the CDR3, taken from reference TRBV9 and TRBJ1-1): DSGVTQTPKHLITATGQRVTLRCSPRSGDLSVYWYQQSLDQGLQFLIQYYNGEERAKGNILERFSAQQFPDLHSELNLSSLELGDSALYFCASSVVTGGTEAFFGQGTRLTVV.

The chain uses TRBV30 and TRBJ2-3; 10 bases are shared with TRBD1. The germline gives CDR1 GTSNPN, CDR2 SVGIG (reference sequence). The ends lost 1 base at V and 12 bases at J; junction bases unmatched: 7. The CDR3 loop spans 13 amino acids. CDR3 amino acids: CAWSGKGTGVQYF. CDR3 coding DNA: TGTGCCTGGAGTGGCAAAGGGACAGGGGTCCAGTATTTT.

In regard to this clone: The junction does not match germline at one end; this may be a read error. The V call is TRBV27, the J call TRBJ2-6; the D is unclear. CDR3 length: 14 amino acids. Germline CDR1 is MNHEY and CDR2 is SMNVEV (reference sequence). CDR3 loop: CVSSLRVGANVLTF. CDR3 nucleotides: TGTGTCAGCAGTTTACGCGTTGGGGCCAACGTCCTGACTTTC.

This chain links TRBV5-6 with TRBJ2-7, with 7 bases fitting TRBD1. The V gene's germline CDR1 is SGHDT and CDR2 YYEEEE. The CDR3 spans 14 residues. Germline trimming cut 4 bases from V and 3 bases from J; bases unmatched to any gene: 7. In nucleotides, the CDR3 is TGTGCCAGCAGCCTGGGACAGAGCCACTACGAGCAGTACTTC. Translating it yields CASSLGQSHYEQYF.

The chain is built from TRBV2 and TRBJ2-2; weak D call: TRBD1 (5 bases). Germline-derived CDR1 and CDR2 are SNHLY and FYNNEI. This CDR3 has 14 amino acids. Trimming took 7 bases from V and 4 from J, leaving 13 bases between them. The DNA of the CDR3 is TGTGCCAGCAAGAACCAGGGCCCCACCGGGGAGCTGTTTTTT. Protein sequence: CASKNQGPTGELFF.

The rearrangement links TRBV7-2 to TRBJ2-7, with TRBD2 matching 11 bases. Germline V gene sequence: CDR1 SGHTA, CDR2 FQGNSA. This CDR3 region has 14 residues. With V trimmed by 5 bases and J by 6 bases, 6 bases remained unmatched. CDR3 loop: CASSVLAGAGEQYF. DNA for the CDR3: TGTGCCAGCAGCGTACTAGCGGGGGCAGGCGAGCAGTACTTC.

The chain joins TRBV5-4 to TRBJ1-6, with D hard to call. The CDR3 has 15 amino acids. Trimming removed 4 bases from V and 6 bases from J, with 14 bases in between. The germline CDR1 and CDR2 sequences are SGHNT and YYREEE (reference sequence). In DNA, the CDR3 is TGTGCCAGCAGCCAACGCGGGATTCTTAATTCACCCCTCCACTTT. Translating it yields CASSQRGILNSPLHF. The whole variable domain, filled in from reference TRBV5-4 and TRBJ1-6, reads ETGVTQSPTHLIKTRGQQVTLRCSSQSGHNTVSWYQQALGQGPQFIFQYYREEENGRGNFPPRFSGLQFPNYSSELNVNALELDDSALYLCASSQRGILNSPLHFGNGTRLTVT.

Only a few counts were recorded for this clone. Distinct nucleotide sequences in the sample also encode this CDR3. This chain uses TRBV27 with TRBJ2-7, with a weak D call TRBD1 (5 bases). This CDR3 is built from 15 residues. Germline CDR1 reads MNHEY; CDR2 reads SMNVEV (reference sequence). Between the trimmed V and J ends, which lost 0 bases and 6 bases, there was a span of 15 bases. CDR3: CASSLSFVRAREQYF. The CDR3 DNA reads TGTGCCAGCAGTTTATCTTTTGTCAGGGCACGCGAGCAGTACTTC.

The chain has TRBV9 and TRBJ2-5; TRBD2 matches 10 bases. The CDR3 contains 15 residues. In germline, CDR1 is SGDLS, CDR2 YYNGEE. J was trimmed by 4 bases and V by 0 bases; bases with no gene match: 3. CDR3 sequence: CASSVDLAGVETQYF. DNA for the CDR3: TGTGCCAGCAGCGTAGACCTAGCGGGAGTAGAGACCCAGTACTTC.

The V gene is TRBV5-6, the J gene TRBJ1-4, with D maybe TRBD1 (6 bases). The CDR3 is 15 amino acids. CDR1 SGHDT and CDR2 YYEEEE come from the germline V gene. Between the trimmed V and J ends, which lost 2 bases and 5 bases, there was a span of 13 bases. This CDR3 is CASSLQGWSNEKLFF. The CDR3 DNA is TGTGCCAGCAGCTTACAGGGATGGTCAAATGAAAAACTGTTTTTT.

This rearrangement joins TRBV30 to TRBJ2-7; D gene ambiguous. The V and J ends lost 1 base and 5 bases respectively, with 15 bases between them. The CDR3 extends over 14 amino acids. The germline V gene has CDR1 GTSNPN and CDR2 SVGIG (reference sequence). The chain's CDR3 is CAWSEATLRDEQYF. In nucleotides, the CDR3 is TGTGCCTGGAGTGAGGCGACCCTTCGGGACGAGCAGTACTTC.

The J gene is TRBJ1-5, the V gene TRBV19, with 9 nucleotides matching TRBD1. The trim removed 6 bases at V and 4 bases at J, leaving 16 bases unmatched. The CDR3 is made up of 18 amino acids. The germline CDR1 and CDR2 sequences are LNHDA and SQIVND (reference sequence). CDR3 in amino acids: CASRHSWDRAYPNQPQHF. The DNA of the CDR3 is TGTGCCAGTAGACACTCATGGGACAGGGCCTACCCGAATCAGCCCCAGCATTTT.

V and J are TRBV30 and TRBJ2-5; 7 nucleotides align to TRBD2. The germline V gene has CDR1 GTSNPN and CDR2 SVGIG (reference sequence). This CDR3 region has 15 residues. The ends lost 1 base at V and 4 bases at J; junction bases unmatched: 9. In DNA form, the CDR3 reads TGTGCCTGGAGTGCTAGACTAGCCCCCAGAGAGACCCAGTACTTC. This gives the protein CAWSARLAPRETQYF.

This clone was found a few times. The J gene is TRBJ2-7, the V gene TRBV29-1, with D perhaps matching TRBD2 (5 bases). V lost 4 bases and J lost 4, with 11 bases in between. This CDR3 spans 12 amino acids. Per germline, CDR1 SQVTM and CDR2 ANQGSEA. The CDR3 region has the DNA TGCAGCGTTGCCGTATCGGGGTACGAGCAGTACTTC. Translation gives CSVAVSGYEQYF.

The rearrangement links TRBV7-9 to TRBJ1-5, with a tentative D call TRBD1 (5 bases). There are 16 residues in the CDR3. The germline gives CDR1 SEHNR, CDR2 FQNEAQ (reference sequence). V dropped 0 bases and J dropped 3 bases, with 12 bases sitting between them. The CDR3 DNA sequence: TGTGCCAGCAGCTTAGCGCTTGGGGCCAACAATCAGCCCCAGCATTTT. Amino acid sequence: CASSLALGANNQPQHF.

This clone was recorded a few times. This rearrangement joins TRBV5-1 to TRBJ2-6; a weak D match, TRBD1 (5 bases). Germline-derived CDR1 and CDR2 are SGHRS and YFSETQ. CDR3 length: 16 residues. Trimming cost V 5 bases and J 0 bases, with 12 bases left between them. The CDR3 here is CASRGREGSGANVLTF. CDR3 nucleotide sequence: TGCGCCAGCAGGGGCAGGGAAGGCTCTGGGGCCAACGTCCTGACTTTC.

This clone has just a few counts. CDR3 protein: CASSLVGVREQYF. The CDR3 nucleotides read TGTGCCAGCAGCTTGGTAGGGGTACGCGAGCAGTACTTC. The V gene is TRBV5-4, the J gene TRBJ2-7; D perhaps matches TRBD1 (5 bases). Germline V gene lookup returns CDR1 SGHNT and CDR2 YYREEE (reference sequence). The CDR3 consists of 13 residues. V was clipped by 0 bases and J by 6 bases, with 10 bases between them.

This clone has only a few counts. The rearrangement uses TRBV5-4 and TRBJ2-3; 7 bases line up with TRBD2. The CDR3 runs to 15 residues. J was trimmed by 1 base and V by 0 bases; bases with no gene match: 2. The germline gives CDR1 SGHNT, CDR2 YYREEE (reference sequence). The CDR3 protein is CASSLGGSGTDTQYF. The CDR3 DNA sequence: TGTGCCAGCAGCTTGGGCGGGAGTGGCACAGATACGCAGTATTTT.

This chain connects TRBV4-2 to TRBJ2-5, with D perhaps TRBD2 (5 bases). The CDR3 is made up of 12 amino acids. Germline values: CDR1 LGHNA, CDR2 YNFKEQ. V lost 2 bases to trimming and J lost 5 bases, with 6 bases between them. CDR3 nucleotides: TGTGCCAGCAGCCAACCGGGGGAGACCCAGTACTTC. Protein sequence: CASSQPGETQYF.

The chain has TRBV6-5 and TRBJ2-7; the D gene is possibly TRBD1 (5 bases). The CDR3 is 11 amino acids. Germline lookup yields CDR1 MNHEY and CDR2 SVGAGI. V dropped 5 bases and J dropped 4 bases, with 6 bases sitting between them. CDR3 nucleotides: TGTGCCAGCAGTGCAGGGTACGAGCAGTACTTC. Translating gives CASSAGYEQYF.